This T cell receptor (beta chain) comes out of a study of sequential checkpoint blockade in melanoma. Study-level information: 75 to 95 pretreatment tumor DNA samples were TCRβ immunosequenced. Matched biopsies came pretreatment and at week 13 for twenty-two patients.

A word on this clone: Its antigen is undetermined.

The protocol was immunoSEQ multiplex PCR, while the TCRdb copy is restricted to in-frame clones and leaves out a portion. This table has 5,000 to 6,000 clones, around 30% appearing once. Regarding the study as a whole: For nivolumab-first patients, baseline tumor clonality was associated with response.

Treatment indicated: randomized to nivolumab then ipilimumab (arm A) or the reverse (arm B). No patient had prior DNA-damaging chemotherapy. The CDR3 has 14 amino acids. CDR1 and CDR2 (germline): SQVTM, ANQGSEA. Trimming took off 4 bases at V and 7 bases at J, with 17 bases between the two ends. The chain combines TRBV29-1 with TRBJ2-1; a possible D gene is TRBD1 (5 bases). Sample: tumor tissue (inferred from file names), taken from a patient given nivolumab and ipilimumab in sequence. The sequence derives from a human donor with melanoma. Written as DNA, the CDR3 is TGCAGCGTTGCCCAGGGTTCCCTTAGAAATGAGCAGTTCTTC. This gives the protein CSVAQGSLRNEQFF.